A single sample gave rise to the 18 T cell receptor beta chains below, sequenced in a study of shared clonotypes between healthy human individuals. The method was immunoSEQ multiplex PCR; TCRdb's version includes in-frame clones alone and lacks a portion of them. The sample includes about 100,000 clones, 60% to 75% of them seen just once. Sample: memory CD8+ T cells sorted from blood. Subset: CD45RO+ cells pooled with CCR7-negative TemRA cells. Every receptor here comes from a man younger than 40 in good health.

The chain employs TRBV6-5 and TRBJ1-3; D uncertain. Trimming left V 0 bases short and J 2 bases short, with 8 bases between. CDR1 is MNHEY and CDR2 is SVGAGI in the germline V gene. The CDR3 extends over 15 amino acids. CDR3: CASSYSSLTGNTIYF. As DNA, the CDR3 is TGTGCCAGCAGTTACTCGAGCCTAACTGGAAACACCATATATTTT.

This clone turned up a few times. V gene TRBV7-9 combines with J gene TRBJ2-7; 7 bases are shared with TRBD2. There are 14 residues in the CDR3. J was trimmed by 2 bases and V by 3 bases; bases with no gene match: 4. The germline CDR1 and CDR2 sequences are SEHNR and FQNEAQ (reference sequence). CDR3 region: CASSLAGVAYEQYF. The DNA for the CDR3 is TGTGCCAGCAGCTTGGCGGGAGTAGCCTACGAGCAGTACTTC.

This clone was counted between two and nine times. The rearrangement uses TRBV6-1 and TRBJ1-5; 7 nucleotides align to TRBD1. The CDR3 has 16 residues. The germline V gene has CDR1 MNHNS and CDR2 SASEGT. The V gene end was trimmed by 3 bases and the J gene end by 2 bases; junction bases not matched to a gene: 7. In DNA, the CDR3 is TGTGCCAGCAGTGACCAGACAGGGTATGGCAATCAGCCCCAGCATTTT. As protein: CASSDQTGYGNQPQHF.

The chain combines TRBV21-1 with TRBJ1-5. TRBV21-1 is a documented pseudogene. The CDR3 has 15 amino acids. CDR3 sequence: CASSGGAGGNQPQHF. The CDR3 region has the DNA TGTGCCAGCAGCGGGGGGGCAGGCGGCAATCAGCCCCAGCATTTT.

V gene TRBV6-5 combines with J gene TRBJ2-3; TRBD2 might be the D (6 bases). Trimming cost V 6 bases and J 6 bases, with 19 bases left between them. The CDR3 totals 15 residues. Germline CDR1 is MNHEY and CDR2 is SVGAGI. CDR3 region: CASRRRGSPTDTQYF. CDR3 coding DNA: TGTGCCAGCAGGCGCCGGGGGTCCCCCACCGATACGCAGTATTTT.

J is TRBJ2-2 and V is TRBV29-1, with 9 bases fitting TRBD1. V lost 1 base and J lost 0; bases outside the gene matches: 6. The germline gives CDR1 SQVTM, CDR2 ANQGSEA. The length of the CDR3 is 17 residues. The CDR3 region is CSVEGTGDFSNTGELFF. CDR3 in DNA: TGCAGCGTTGAAGGGACAGGGGACTTTTCGAACACCGGGGAGCTGTTTTTT.

This chain joins TRBV6-5 and TRBJ1-1; TRBD1 might be the D (6 bases). Germline V lookup: CDR1 MNHEY, CDR2 SVGAGI. The CDR3 extends over 14 amino acids. The V end lost 1 base, the J end lost 2 bases, and 8 bases lay between the germline ends. The CDR3 is CASSYWTDNTEAFF. The CDR3 region has the DNA TGTGCCAGCAGTTACTGGACAGATAACACTGAAGCTTTCTTT.

This chain connects TRBV15 to TRBJ2-5, with 7 nucleotides matching TRBD1. The V gene end was trimmed by 9 bases and the J gene end by 5 bases; junction bases not matched to a gene: 12. CDR1 and CDR2 (germline): LNHNV, YYDKDF (reference sequence). CDR3 size: 14 residues. The CDR3 nucleotides read TGTGCCACTACGGACAGGTTTCCATTTGAGACCCAGTACTTC. Amino acid sequence: CATTDRFPFETQYF. The entire variable domain, with the rest obtained from reference TRBV15 and TRBJ2-5, is as follows: DAMVIQNPRYQVTQFGKPVTLSCSQTLNHNVMYWYQQKSSQAPKLLFHYYDKDFNNEADTPDNFQSRRPNTSFCFLDIRSPGLGDTAMYLCATTDRFPFETQYFGPGTRLLVL.

V and J are TRBV10-3 and TRBJ2-3, with D perhaps matching TRBD1 or TRBD2 (5 bases each). The CDR3 contains 19 residues. Germline CDR1 and CDR2: ENHRY and SYGVKD. V was shortened by 0 bases and J by 0 bases, with 19 bases between the two germline ends. The CDR3, as DNA: TGTGCCATCAGTGAGTCATTAGTTCGACCTGGGGGTAGCACAGATACGCAGTATTTT. Translation: CAISESLVRPGGSTDTQYF.

V is TRBV30 and J is TRBJ2-3; 11 nucleotides agree with TRBD2. Germline-derived CDR1 and CDR2 are GTSNPN and SVGIG (reference sequence). CDR3 size: 16 residues. The V gene end was trimmed by 0 bases and the J gene end by 6 bases; junction bases not matched to a gene: 8. The CDR3 DNA sequence: TGTGCCTGGAGTGTTGGTGGACTAGCGGGTGCGGATACGCAGTATTTT. It encodes CAWSVGGLAGADTQYF. Together with reference TRBV30 and TRBJ2-3, the CDR3 gives the full variable domain: SQTIHQWPATLVQPVGSPLSLECTVEGTSNPNLYWYRQAAGRGLQLLFYSVGIGQISSEVPQNLSASRPQDRQFILSSKKLLLSDSGFYLCAWSVGGLAGADTQYFGPGTRLTVL.

This chain uses TRBV7-8 with TRBJ2-5; 11 bases are shared with TRBD1. Looked up from germline, CDR1 is SGHVS and CDR2 is FQNEAQ. The CDR3 sequence is 13 residues long. V trimming: 5 bases; J trimming: 5 bases; junction bases outside the gene matches: 1. The CDR3 DNA reads TGTGCCAGCAGCCGGACAGGGGGCGAGACCCAGTACTTC. Residues: CASSRTGGETQYF.

This clone showed up just once. CDR3 region: CASTLGGQEGTDTQYF. For the CDR3, the DNA is TGTGCCAGCACGTTAGGGGGGCAGGAGGGGACAGATACGCAGTATTTT. The V gene is TRBV5-4, the J gene TRBJ2-3; either TRBD1 or TRBD2 may supply D (6 bases each). This CDR3 contains 16 residues. V dropped 6 bases and J dropped 3 bases, with 20 bases sitting between them. Per the germline V gene, CDR1 is SGHNT and CDR2 is YYREEE (reference sequence).

The V call is TRBV14, the J call TRBJ2-1; 11 nucleotides agree with TRBD2. CDR1 is SGHDN, CDR2 FVKESK, per germline. This CDR3 has 16 residues. J lost 6 bases, V lost 3 bases, and 7 bases had no gene match. This CDR3 is CASSHLLAGDFNEQFF. The CDR3 bases are TGTGCCAGCAGCCATCTACTAGCGGGAGACTTCAATGAGCAGTTCTTC.

About this clone: This CDR3 is also generated by other DNA sequences in the sample. This chain joins TRBV27 and TRBJ2-7; maybe TRBD2 (6 bases). CDR1 is MNHEY, CDR2 SMNVEV, per germline (reference sequence). This CDR3 has 13 amino acids. V was trimmed by 3 bases and J by 1 base, leaving 7 bases between them. DNA of the CDR3: TGTGCCAGCAGTTTTGGGGGGTCCTACGAGCAGTACTTC. It codes for CASSFGGSYEQYF.

The chain has TRBV15 and TRBJ2-2; 7 nucleotides match TRBD2. CDR1 and CDR2 from the germline V gene are LNHNV and YYDKDF (reference sequence). Losses at the gene ends were 0 bases for V and 0 bases for J; bases not matched to a gene: 7. The length of the CDR3 is 18 residues. As DNA, the CDR3 is TGTGCCACCAGCAGAGAAGCGGGACGGGGGACGAACACCGGGGAGCTGTTTTTT. Its translation: CATSREAGRGTNTGELFF.

The rearrangement joins TRBV5-1 to TRBJ2-1; 10 bases fit TRBD2. This CDR3 contains 17 residues. In germline, CDR1 is SGHRS, CDR2 YFSETQ. Trimming at V came to 5 bases and at J to 3 bases, leaving 11 bases not matched to a gene. CDR3 bases: TGCGCCAGCAGTTACCCGGGACTAGCGAGAGTCTACAATGAGCAGTTCTTC. It encodes CASSYPGLARVYNEQFF.

This chain connects TRBV30 to TRBJ2-1; 8 positions match TRBD2. Germline CDR1 GTSNPN, CDR2 SVGIG (reference sequence). J gave up 7 bases and V 2 bases, and 7 bases lay outside the gene matches. The CDR3 is 14 residues long. The CDR3 protein is CAWSLAGGWNEQFF. CDR3 bases: TGTGCCTGGAGTCTTGCGGGAGGTTGGAATGAGCAGTTCTTC. The full variable domain, its missing parts supplied by reference TRBV30 and TRBJ2-1, is SQTIHQWPATLVQPVGSPLSLECTVEGTSNPNLYWYRQAAGRGLQLLFYSVGIGQISSEVPQNLSASRPQDRQFILSSKKLLLSDSGFYLCAWSLAGGWNEQFFGPGTRLTVL.

The chain links TRBV5-1 to TRBJ2-1, with D possibly matching TRBD2 (5 bases). V lost 6 bases, J lost 8 bases, and 18 bases lay in between. CDR1 and CDR2 from the germline V gene are SGHRS and YFSETQ. The CDR3 spans 14 residues. Here the CDR3 reads CASTVGILGDEQFF. Written as DNA, the CDR3 is TGCGCCAGCACGGTCGGTATCCTCGGGGATGAGCAGTTCTTC.